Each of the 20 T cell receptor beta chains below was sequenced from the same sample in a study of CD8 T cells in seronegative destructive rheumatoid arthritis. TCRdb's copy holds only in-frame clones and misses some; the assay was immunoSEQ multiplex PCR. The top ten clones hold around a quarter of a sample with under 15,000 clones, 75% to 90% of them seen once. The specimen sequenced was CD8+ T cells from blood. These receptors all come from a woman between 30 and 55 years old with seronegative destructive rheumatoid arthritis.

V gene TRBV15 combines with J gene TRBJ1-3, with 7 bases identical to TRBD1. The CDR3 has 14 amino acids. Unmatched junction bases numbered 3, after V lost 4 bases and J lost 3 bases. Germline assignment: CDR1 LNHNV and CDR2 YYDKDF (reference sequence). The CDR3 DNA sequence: TGTGCCACCAGCATGAACAGGGGTGGAAACACCATATATTTT. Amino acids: CATSMNRGGNTIYF. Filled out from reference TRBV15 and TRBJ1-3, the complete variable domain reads DAMVIQNPRYQVTQFGKPVTLSCSQTLNHNVMYWYQQKSSQAPKLLFHYYDKDFNNEADTPDNFQSRRPNTSFCFLDIRSPGLGDTAMYLCATSMNRGGNTIYFGEGSWLTVV.

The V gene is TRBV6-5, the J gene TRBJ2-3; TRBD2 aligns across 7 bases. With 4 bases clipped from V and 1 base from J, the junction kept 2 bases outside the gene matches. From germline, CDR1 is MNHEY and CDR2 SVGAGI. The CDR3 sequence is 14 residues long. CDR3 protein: CASSWLAGTDTQYF. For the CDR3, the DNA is TGTGCCAGCAGTTGGCTAGCGGGCACAGATACGCAGTATTTT.

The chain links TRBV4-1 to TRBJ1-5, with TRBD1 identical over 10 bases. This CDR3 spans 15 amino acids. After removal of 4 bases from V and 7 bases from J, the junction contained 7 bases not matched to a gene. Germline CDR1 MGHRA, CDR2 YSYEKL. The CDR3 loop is CASSPGTGVEQPQHF. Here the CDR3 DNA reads TGCGCCAGCAGCCCGGGGACAGGGGTGGAACAGCCCCAGCATTTT.

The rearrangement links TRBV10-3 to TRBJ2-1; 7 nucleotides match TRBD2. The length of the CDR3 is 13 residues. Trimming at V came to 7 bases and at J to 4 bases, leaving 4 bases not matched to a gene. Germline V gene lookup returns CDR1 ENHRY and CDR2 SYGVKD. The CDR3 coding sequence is TGTGCCATCACTAGCGGTACATACAATGAGCAGTTCTTC. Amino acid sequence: CAITSGTYNEQFF.

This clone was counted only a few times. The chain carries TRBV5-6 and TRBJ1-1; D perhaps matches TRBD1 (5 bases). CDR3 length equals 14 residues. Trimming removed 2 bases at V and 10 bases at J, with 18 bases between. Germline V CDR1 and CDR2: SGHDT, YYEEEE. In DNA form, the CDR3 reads TGTGCCAGCAGCTTCATGGGGGGTGGACTCGGAGCTTTCTTT. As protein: CASSFMGGGLGAFF.

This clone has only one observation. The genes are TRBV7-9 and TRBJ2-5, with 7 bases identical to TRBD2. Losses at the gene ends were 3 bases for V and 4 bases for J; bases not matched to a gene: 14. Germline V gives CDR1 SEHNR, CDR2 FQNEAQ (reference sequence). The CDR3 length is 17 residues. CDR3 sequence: CASSFLASGARGETQYF. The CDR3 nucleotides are TGTGCCAGCAGCTTCCTAGCCAGCGGGGCCAGAGGAGAGACCCAGTACTTC.

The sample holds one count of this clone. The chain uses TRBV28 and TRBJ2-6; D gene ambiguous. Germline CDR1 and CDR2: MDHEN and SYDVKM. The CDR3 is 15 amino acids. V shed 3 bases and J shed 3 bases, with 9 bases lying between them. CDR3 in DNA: TGTGCCAGCAGTTTCTATTATTATGGGGCCAACGTCCTGACTTTC. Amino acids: CASSFYYYGANVLTF.

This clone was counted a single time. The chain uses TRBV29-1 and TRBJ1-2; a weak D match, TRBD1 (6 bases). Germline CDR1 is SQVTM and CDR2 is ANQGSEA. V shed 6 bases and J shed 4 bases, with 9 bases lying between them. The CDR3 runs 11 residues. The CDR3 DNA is TGCAGCGTAACAGGGTCCTATGGCTACACCTTC. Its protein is CSVTGSYGYTF. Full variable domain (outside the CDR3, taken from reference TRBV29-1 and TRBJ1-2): SAVISQKPSRDICQRGTSLTIQCQVDSQVTMMFWYRQQPGQSLTLIATANQGSEATYESGFVIDKFPISRPNLTFSTLTVSNMSPEDSSIYLCSVTGSYGYTFGSGTRLTVV.

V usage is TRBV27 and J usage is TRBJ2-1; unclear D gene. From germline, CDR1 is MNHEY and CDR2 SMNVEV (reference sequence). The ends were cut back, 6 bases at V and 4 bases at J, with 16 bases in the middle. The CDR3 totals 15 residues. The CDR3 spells CASSPGTKPYNEQFF. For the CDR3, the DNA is TGTGCCAGCAGCCCTGGTACTAAACCTTACAATGAGCAGTTCTTC.

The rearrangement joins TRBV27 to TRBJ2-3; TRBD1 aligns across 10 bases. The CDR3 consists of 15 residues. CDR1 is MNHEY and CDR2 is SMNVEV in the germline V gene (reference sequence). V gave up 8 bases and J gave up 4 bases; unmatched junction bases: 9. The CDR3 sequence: CASLRQGAEADTQYF. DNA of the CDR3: TGTGCCAGCCTTCGACAGGGGGCAGAGGCAGATACGCAGTATTTT.

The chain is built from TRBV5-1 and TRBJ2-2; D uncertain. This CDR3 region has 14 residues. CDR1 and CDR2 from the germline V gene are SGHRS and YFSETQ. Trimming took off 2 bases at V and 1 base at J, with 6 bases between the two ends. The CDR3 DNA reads TGCGCCAGCAGCTTTAGTCAGAACACCGGGGAGCTGTTTTTT. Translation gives CASSFSQNTGELFF.

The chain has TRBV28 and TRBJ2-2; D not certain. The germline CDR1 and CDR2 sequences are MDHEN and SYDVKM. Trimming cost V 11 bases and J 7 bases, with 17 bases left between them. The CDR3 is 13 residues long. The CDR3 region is CASGLSRVGELFF. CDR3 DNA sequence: TGTGCCTCCGGTCTTTCGCGCGTCGGGGAGCTGTTTTTT.

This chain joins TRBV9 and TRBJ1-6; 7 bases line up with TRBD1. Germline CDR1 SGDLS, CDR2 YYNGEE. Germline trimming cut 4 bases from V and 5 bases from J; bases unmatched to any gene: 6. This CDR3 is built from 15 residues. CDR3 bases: TGTGCCAGCAGCCCCAGACAGGGTGATAATTCACCCCTCCACTTT. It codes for CASSPRQGDNSPLHF.

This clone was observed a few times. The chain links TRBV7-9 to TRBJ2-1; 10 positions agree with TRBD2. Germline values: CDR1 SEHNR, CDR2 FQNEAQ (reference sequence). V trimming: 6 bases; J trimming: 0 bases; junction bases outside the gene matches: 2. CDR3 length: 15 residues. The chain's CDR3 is CASSPSGSSYNEQFF. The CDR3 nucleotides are TGTGCCAGCAGTCCTAGCGGGAGCTCCTACAATGAGCAGTTCTTC.

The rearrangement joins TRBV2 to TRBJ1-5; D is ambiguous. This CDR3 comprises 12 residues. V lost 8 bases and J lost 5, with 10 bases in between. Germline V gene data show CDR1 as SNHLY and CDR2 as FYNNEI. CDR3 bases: TGTGCCAGCTCAGCGGGAGATCAGCCCCAGCATTTT. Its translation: CASSAGDQPQHF.

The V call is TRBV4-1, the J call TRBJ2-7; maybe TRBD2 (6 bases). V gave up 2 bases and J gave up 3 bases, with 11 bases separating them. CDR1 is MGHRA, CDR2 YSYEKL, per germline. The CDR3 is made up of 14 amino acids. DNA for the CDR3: TGCGCCAGCAGCCAATTGGGGGGATTCTACGAGCAGTACTTC. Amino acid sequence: CASSQLGGFYEQYF.

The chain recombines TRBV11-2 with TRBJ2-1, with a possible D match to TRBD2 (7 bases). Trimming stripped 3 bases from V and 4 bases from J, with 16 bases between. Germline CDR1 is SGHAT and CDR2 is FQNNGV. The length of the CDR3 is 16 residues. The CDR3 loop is CASSFHAGAIYNEQFF. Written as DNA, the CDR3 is TGTGCCAGCAGCTTCCATGCGGGGGCAATTTACAATGAGCAGTTCTTC.

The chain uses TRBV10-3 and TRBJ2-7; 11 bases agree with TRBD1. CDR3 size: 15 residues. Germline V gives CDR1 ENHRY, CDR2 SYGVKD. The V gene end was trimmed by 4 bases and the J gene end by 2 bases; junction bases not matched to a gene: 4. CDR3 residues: CAISAPGQGAYEQYF. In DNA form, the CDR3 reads TGTGCCATCAGTGCGCCGGGACAGGGGGCCTACGAGCAGTACTTC.

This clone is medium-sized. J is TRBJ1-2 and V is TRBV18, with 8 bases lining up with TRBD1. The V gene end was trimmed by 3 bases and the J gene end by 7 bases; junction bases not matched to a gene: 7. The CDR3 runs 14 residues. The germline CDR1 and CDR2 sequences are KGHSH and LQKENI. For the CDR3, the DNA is TGTGCCAGCTCACCTGGGACAGGACTTCTTGGCTACACCTTC. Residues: CASSPGTGLLGYTF. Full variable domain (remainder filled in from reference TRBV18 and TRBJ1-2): NAGVMQNPRHLVRRRGQEARLRCSPMKGHSHVYWYRQLPEEGLKFMVYLQKENIIDESGMPKERFSAEFPKEGPSILRIQQVVRGDSAAYFCASSPGTGLLGYTFGSGTRLTVV.

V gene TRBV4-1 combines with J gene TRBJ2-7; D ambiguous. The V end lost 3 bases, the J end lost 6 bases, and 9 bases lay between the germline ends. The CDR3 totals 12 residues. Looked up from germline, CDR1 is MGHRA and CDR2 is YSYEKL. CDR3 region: CASSQPSGEQYF. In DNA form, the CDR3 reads TGCGCCAGCAGCCAGCCGTCAGGCGAGCAGTACTTC.